This TCR beta chain is drawn from a study of Graves' ophthalmopathy and Graves' hyperthyroidism listed by TCRdb under 2018. Notes on the research overall: Hyperthyroidism was considered stable if no progression to ophthalmopathy occurred within 18 months of follow-up. In roughly six hyperthyroidism patients, the T-cell repertoire of thyroid tissue was compared with the T-cell repertoire of blood. To explore V-J signatures that distinguish ophthalmopathy from hyperthyroidism, a discovery set of around 100 patients was enrolled, made up of more than 40 with ophthalmopathy and 57 with stable hyperthyroidism. To tell Graves' ophthalmopathy apart from Graves' hyperthyroidism, and to predict which patients would progress to ophthalmopathy, the study relied on TCR beta repertoire signatures. The independent validation cohort included around 19 hyperthyroidism patients plus 17 patients who later progressed from hyperthyroidism to ophthalmopathy. Once sampling was done, hyperthyroidism patients were given methimazole at a starting dose of 30 mg daily, while ophthalmopathy patients were given high-dose intravenous methylprednisolone. In total, 135 blood samples were TCR-sequenced: 40 to 45 ophthalmopathy, roughly 80 hyperthyroidism and approximately 17 hyperthyroidism-to-ophthalmopathy patients.

What the authors observed across the whole study: In cross-validation, the 13-signature model distinguished ophthalmopathy from stable hyperthyroidism with roughly 90% sensitivity and approximately 81% specificity, and in the test set the corresponding values were roughly 78% and 74%. In validation, the model predicted ophthalmopathy progression with about 71% sensitivity and about 73% specificity; some 13 predicted patients were CT-confirmed with GO in a median of approximately six months. No statistical method was used to set the sample size in advance, and the investigators knew which group each participant was assigned to. Most expanded thyroid clonotypes with a frequency above 0.001 also appeared in blood, which suggests that blood repertoires may reflect the immune response in the thyroid.

Hyperthyroidism patients were newly diagnosed, with disease duration under 2 months, and aged 18 to 65 years. Patients with other autoimmune diseases, uncontrolled infections, pregnancy or lactation were excluded from the study. Diagnosis was based on clinical symptoms, serum thyroxine, TRAb, thyroid ultrasound and orbital computed tomography. Total RNA was extracted with Trizol reagent and quality-checked on an Agilent 2100 Bioanalyzer. Sequences GTSNPN (CDR1) and SVGIG (CDR2) are obtained from the germline V gene (reference sequence). The CDR3 measures 12 amino acids from cysteine to phenylalanine. Only the CDR3 DNA is retained, 36 bases long and in frame from the first base. After removal of 4 bases from V and 6 bases from J, the junction retains 6 bases not matched to a gene. For repertoire sequencing, the TCR beta CDR3 regions were amplified from RNA transcripts. HTBI primers and the Qiagen OneStep RT-PCR kit were used in a first-round RT-PCR, which was followed by a second-round multiplex PCR, size selection and purification. Libraries were sequenced paired-end with 100 bp reads on an Illumina HiSeq2000. The paper's processing steps were these. SOAPnuke was used to process the reads, throwing out any read that had adapters, had uncalled bases, had a mean Phred below 15, or lacked an exact constant-primer or identifier match. COPE v1.2.5 was used to merge high-quality paired reads. Each unique nucleotide sequence was defined as a clonotype, and clonotypes were aligned to IMGT TRB V, D and J references with MiTCR v1.1. The analysis was limited to V-J combinations with a frequency above 0.0001, which together covered about 99% of repertoires. For each V-J combination, a TCR clonal expansion and chaos score was defined as F50 clonal expansion divided by the chaos observed in the TCRdist matrix. Welch's t-statistics and random forest were used to reduce the features to some 13 V-J combinations, which were then used as input to a naive Bayes classifier. Thyroid-blood repertoire similarity was quantified with the Morisita-Horn index. TCRdb handled the public reads itself, with Q25 trimming in fastp and clone calling in MiXCR, and kept productive beta chains. Every entry covers one CDR3 protein and lists the most common genes and DNA from its rows. The V and J calls, along with clone size, are taken from TCRdb and not from the paper's own processing. This sample holds over a million distinct CDR3 sequences; roughly two fifths were observed only once. The ten largest clones take up more than 9.5% of the sample.

This clonotype was counted a few times. The antigen it recognizes is unknown. No base-level quality is on record; no much larger clone is a single base apart. Recombination linked TRBV30 to TRBJ2-7; 7 bases in the junction line up with TRBD1. The TCR was taken from an adult man with Graves' hyperthyroidism. Sequenced input: peripheral blood or thyroid tissue (not recorded which). Here is the DNA: TGTGCCTGGATTGGGGACAGCCGCGAGCAGTACTTC. Its protein reads: CAWIGDSREQYF.